This passage covers 26 T cell receptor beta chains from one sample sequenced in a study of T-cell reconstitution after alpha-beta-depleted transplantation in children. TCRbeta library construction was performed incorporating unique molecular identifiers. TCRdb recomputed calls from the PCR reads with MiXCR, one row per CDR3 protein. This sample carries around 370,000 distinct CDR3 sequences, about a tenth of them seen once, and the ten largest clones take approximately 2.3%. The material sequenced was PBMCs from the stem cell graft donor, taken from the stem cell graft. The origin of the receptors is a human donor who donated a stem cell graft to a child with acute lymphoblastic leukemia.

The V call is TRBV10-3, the J call TRBJ1-2, with a possible D match to TRBD1 (5 bases). The CDR3 spans 17 residues. Germline CDR1 is ENHRY and CDR2 is SYGVKD. Trimming removed 6 bases at V and 5 bases at J, with 25 bases between. The CDR3 bases are TGTGCCATCAGCAGGAGCCCCGAGCAGGGTATTAATTATGGCTACACCTTC. It yields the protein CAISRSPEQGINYGYTF.

This clonotype appeared many times. V gene TRBV5-1 combines with J gene TRBJ2-2; tentative D call: TRBD2 (5 bases). Germline V gene sequence: CDR1 SGHRS, CDR2 YFSETQ. The CDR3 runs to 14 residues. V was cut by 2 bases and J by 1 base, with 6 bases left in between. The DNA of the CDR3 is TGCGCCAGCAGCTTTGAGGGGAACACCGGGGAGCTGTTTTTT. The encoded protein is CASSFEGNTGELFF.

Ten or more counts support this clonotype. The genes are TRBV4-1 and TRBJ1-5; D possibly corresponds to TRBD1 (6 bases). With 1 base removed from V and 1 base from J, the gap between germline ends came to 11 bases. Per the germline V gene, CDR1 is MGHRA and CDR2 is YSYEKL. CDR3 size: 16 residues. CDR3 residues: CASSQAGRGSNQPQHF. CDR3 in DNA: TGCGCCAGCAGCCAAGCCGGCAGGGGAAGCAATCAGCCCCAGCATTTT.

The chain recombines TRBV7-8 with TRBJ1-1; D perhaps matches TRBD1 (6 bases). The CDR3 sequence is 10 residues long. Germline loops: CDR1 SGHVS, CDR2 FQNEAQ. Trimming cost V 7 bases and J 11 bases, with 11 bases left between them. Here the CDR3 reads CASTQGEAFF. CDR3 DNA sequence: TGTGCCAGCACACAGGGTGAGGCTTTCTTT.

This clonotype was detected only a few times. The gene calls are TRBV7-2 and TRBJ1-2; 7 bases align to TRBD1. Germline V gene lookup returns CDR1 SGHTA and CDR2 FQGNSA. CDR3 length: 15 residues. The ends lost 5 bases at V and 0 bases at J; junction bases unmatched: 6. The CDR3 sequence is CASSGGDSPNYGYTF. The CDR3 DNA follows: TGTGCCAGCAGCGGGGGGGACAGTCCTAACTATGGCTACACCTTC.

The chain carries TRBV5-6 and TRBJ2-7; D gene unclear. This CDR3 spans 16 amino acids. Germline CDR1 is SGHDT and CDR2 is YYEEEE. Trimming took off 0 bases at V and 0 bases at J, with 13 bases between the two ends. The CDR3 DNA follows: TGTGCCAGCAGCTTGGATCTAGACTTATACTCCTACGAGCAGTACTTC. It specifies CASSLDLDLYSYEQYF.

The table lists this clonotype with a few counts. The chain's CDR3 is CASSEPMAKNIQYF. CDR3 bases: TGTGCCAGCAGTGAGCCGATGGCCAAAAACATTCAGTACTTC. J is TRBJ2-4 and V is TRBV25-1; D gene uncertain. Per the germline V gene, CDR1 is MGHDK and CDR2 is SYGVNS. CDR3 length: 14 amino acids. V gave up 3 bases and J gave up 1 base, with 7 bases separating them. The full variable domain, its missing parts supplied by reference TRBV25-1 and TRBJ2-4, is EADIYQTPRYLVIGTGKKITLECSQTMGHDKMYWYQQDPGMELHLIHYSYGVNSTEKGDLSSESTVSRIRTEHFPLTLESARPSHTSQYLCASSEPMAKNIQYFGAGTRLSVL.

A single count supports this clonotype. This rearrangement joins TRBV5-1 to TRBJ2-1; TRBD1 aligns across 9 bases. CDR3 length: 13 residues. Germline CDR1 is SGHRS and CDR2 is YFSETQ. V lost 5 bases and J lost 8; bases outside the gene matches: 5. CDR3 protein: CASRSGDRDEQFF. The CDR3 DNA follows: TGCGCCAGCAGGAGCGGGGACAGGGATGAGCAGTTCTTC.

The chain employs TRBV20-1 and TRBJ2-7, with D maybe TRBD1 (7 bases). CDR1 DFQATT and CDR2 SNEGSKA come from the germline V gene (reference sequence). V dropped 5 bases and J dropped 3 bases, with 17 bases sitting between them. The CDR3 spans 14 residues. CDR3 DNA: TGCAGTGCTCACCTAGGGGGCGGGGTCTACGAGCAGTACTTC. It codes for CSAHLGGGVYEQYF.

This chain connects TRBV20-1 to TRBJ2-7; 9 nucleotides agree with TRBD1. CDR1 and CDR2 (germline): DFQATT, SNEGSKA (reference sequence). The CDR3 consists of 15 residues. V gave up 2 bases and J gave up 3 bases; unmatched junction bases: 8. CDR3 amino acids: CSARSPGQGNYEQYF. The CDR3 nucleotides are TGCAGTGCTAGATCACCGGGACAGGGAAACTACGAGCAGTACTTC.

CDR3 in amino acids: CASSIVGGGNEQFF. DNA of the CDR3: TGTGCCAGTAGTATAGTCGGAGGGGGCAATGAGCAGTTCTTC. The chain recombines TRBV19 with TRBJ2-1; either TRBD1 or TRBD2 may supply D (6 bases each). Trimming stripped 1 base from V and 6 bases from J, with 10 bases between. Germline CDR1 reads LNHDA; CDR2 reads SQIVND (reference sequence). This CDR3 is 14 amino acids long.

The J gene is TRBJ2-1, the V gene TRBV18; D tentatively reads TRBD1 or TRBD2 (5 bases each). Germline CDR1 is KGHSH and CDR2 is LQKENI. The CDR3 consists of 15 residues. The V gene lost 4 bases and the J gene lost 3 bases, with 13 bases spanning the gap. This chain's CDR3 is CASSRDGQDYNEQFF. For the CDR3, the DNA is TGTGCCAGCTCACGGGACGGACAAGACTACAATGAGCAGTTCTTC.

This clonotype was detected ten times or more. This sequence joins TRBV20-1 and TRBJ2-5; D is possibly TRBD2 (6 bases). Germline CDR1 and CDR2: DFQATT and SNEGSKA (reference sequence). The CDR3 is 15 amino acids. V was cut by 0 bases and J by 5 bases, with 16 bases left in between. The DNA for the CDR3 is TGCAGTGCTAGAGATGGGCGGGAAGCCGGGGAGACCCAGTACTTC. It specifies CSARDGREAGETQYF.

J is TRBJ2-7 and V is TRBV29-1, with D possibly being TRBD1 (5 bases). This CDR3 region has 14 residues. Trimming stripped 0 bases from V and 2 bases from J, with 11 bases between. The germline CDR1 and CDR2 sequences are SQVTM and ANQGSEA. The CDR3 DNA sequence: TGCAGCGTTGAAGATCCAGGGCCACCCTACGAGCAGTACTTC. Translation: CSVEDPGPPYEQYF.

The chain has TRBV2 and TRBJ1-2; possible D gene TRBD1, 5 bases. Trimming took 7 bases from V and 3 from J, leaving 18 bases between them. The CDR3 spans 15 residues. Looked up from germline, CDR1 is SNHLY and CDR2 is FYNNEI. CDR3 in amino acids: CASKPDRGRHYGYTF. DNA for the CDR3: TGTGCCAGCAAACCCGATAGGGGACGGCACTATGGCTACACCTTC.

This chain connects TRBV4-3 to TRBJ2-3; D unresolved. V was cut by 0 bases and J by 1 base, with 5 bases left in between. Germline CDR1 and CDR2: LGHNA and YSLEER. This CDR3 is 14 amino acids long. The CDR3 loop reads CASSQETGTDTQYF. In DNA, the CDR3 is TGCGCCAGCAGCCAAGAGACTGGCACAGATACGCAGTATTTT.

This clonotype was counted a few times. The chain uses TRBV10-3 and TRBJ2-7; 8 nucleotides line up with TRBD2. This CDR3 spans 14 amino acids. Germline assignment: CDR1 ENHRY and CDR2 SYGVKD. Trimming at V came to 6 bases and at J to 2 bases, leaving 6 bases not matched to a gene. CDR3 residues: CAIRDASGPYEQYF. The CDR3 DNA reads as TGTGCCATCAGGGATGCTAGCGGGCCCTACGAGCAGTACTTC.

The chain has TRBV29-1 and TRBJ2-3, with TRBD2 as a possible D gene (6 bases). This CDR3 contains 14 residues. V gave up 7 bases and J gave up 0 bases, with 14 bases separating them. Looked up from germline, CDR1 is SQVTM and CDR2 is ANQGSEA. The CDR3 nucleotides read TGCAGCGGGAGAAGCGGGCAAAGCACAGATACGCAGTATTTT. Translating it yields CSGRSGQSTDTQYF.

This clonotype showed up just a few times. The V and J genes are TRBV15 and TRBJ2-7; D possibly matches TRBD1 or TRBD2 (5 bases each). The V end lost 0 bases, the J end lost 2 bases, and 8 bases lay between the germline ends. The CDR3 covers 14 residues. Germline V CDR1 and CDR2: LNHNV, YYDKDF (reference sequence). CDR3 nucleotide sequence: TGTGCCACCAGCAGAGATGGGGGTCCCTACGAGCAGTACTTC. As protein: CATSRDGGPYEQYF.

The rearrangement joins TRBV7-2 to TRBJ2-3, with 12 bases matching TRBD2. The J segment lost 0 bases and the V segment lost 5 bases, leaving 6 bases of the junction unmatched. The CDR3 is 17 amino acids. CDR1 is SGHTA and CDR2 is FQGNSA in the germline V gene. Here the CDR3 DNA reads TGTGCCAGCAGCCGCCGGACTAGCGGGACTAGCACAGATACGCAGTATTTT. Its protein product is CASSRRTSGTSTDTQYF. Full variable domain (outside the CDR3, taken from reference TRBV7-2 and TRBJ2-3): GAGVSQSPSNKVTEKGKDVELRCDPISGHTALYWYRQSLGQGLEFLIYFQGNSAPDKSGLPSDRFSAERTGGSVSTLTIQRTQQEDSAVYLCASSRRTSGTSTDTQYFGPGTRLTVL.

The J gene is TRBJ2-1, the V gene TRBV6-1; 9 nucleotides agree with TRBD2. This CDR3 comprises 14 residues. Losses at the gene ends were 6 bases for V and 6 bases for J; bases not matched to a gene: 6. The germline V gene encodes CDR1 MNHNS and CDR2 SASEGT. In DNA form, the CDR3 reads TGTGCCAGCAGCAAGGGACTAGCTAGCAATGAGCAGTTCTTC. Translation: CASSKGLASNEQFF.

CDR3 nucleotide sequence: TGTGCCAGCAGCTTAGAAGGCTCCAGTACCGAAGCTTTCTTT. Translation gives CASSLEGSSTEAFF. The chain has TRBV7-9 and TRBJ1-1; unclear D gene. V was pared by 1 base and J by 8 bases, with 14 bases between. The CDR3 sequence is 14 residues long. Germline V lookup: CDR1 SEHNR, CDR2 FQNEAQ (reference sequence).

This clonotype was recorded a few times. The CDR3 bases are TGCGCCAGCAGCCCTATTCCGGGACAGGGATACAATGAGCAGTTCTTC. Encoded protein: CASSPIPGQGYNEQFF. The rearrangement joins TRBV5-1 to TRBJ2-1, with TRBD1 identical over 9 bases. J gave up 4 bases and V 4 bases, and 9 bases lay outside the gene matches. This CDR3 is 16 amino acids long. Germline assignment: CDR1 SGHRS and CDR2 YFSETQ.

This clonotype was picked up many times. The J gene is TRBJ2-5, the V gene TRBV7-2; no firm D call. Deletions cut 5 bases from V and 1 base from J, with 8 bases between. CDR1 is SGHTA, CDR2 FQGNSA, per germline. The CDR3 length is 13 residues. The DNA for the CDR3 is TGTGCCAGCAGCCCAATGACCCAAGAGACCCAGTACTTC. Encoded protein: CASSPMTQETQYF.

Ten or more counts support this clonotype. This chain links TRBV20-1 with TRBJ2-3, with 8 bases lining up with TRBD2. Trimming took 5 bases from V and 3 from J; bases not matched to a gene: 7. The CDR3 extends over 14 amino acids. The germline gives CDR1 DFQATT, CDR2 SNEGSKA (reference sequence). The CDR3 reads CSADLSGRTDTQYF. In DNA, the CDR3 is TGCAGTGCTGACTTGAGCGGGAGAACAGATACGCAGTATTTT.

V gene TRBV6-1 combines with J gene TRBJ1-5; TRBD1 aligns across 7 bases. CDR1 is MNHNS, CDR2 SASEGT, per germline. V was pared by 7 bases and J by 4 bases, with 13 bases of the junction left unmatched. The CDR3 totals 16 residues. In DNA form, the CDR3 reads TGTGCCAGCATGCAGATTTCCGGACAGGTGAATCAGCCCCAGCATTTT. Translation gives CASMQISGQVNQPQHF.